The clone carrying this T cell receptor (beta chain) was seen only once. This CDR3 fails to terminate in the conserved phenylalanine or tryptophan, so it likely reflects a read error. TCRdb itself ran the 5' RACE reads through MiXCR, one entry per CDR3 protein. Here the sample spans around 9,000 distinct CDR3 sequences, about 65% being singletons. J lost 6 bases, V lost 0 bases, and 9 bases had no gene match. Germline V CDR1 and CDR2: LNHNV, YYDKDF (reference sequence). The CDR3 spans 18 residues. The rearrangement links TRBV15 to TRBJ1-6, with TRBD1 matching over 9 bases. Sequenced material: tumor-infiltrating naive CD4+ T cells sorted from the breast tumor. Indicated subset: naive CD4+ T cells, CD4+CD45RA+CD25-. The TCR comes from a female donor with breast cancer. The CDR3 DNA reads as TGTGCCACCAGCAGAGATTTTCCGGGACAGGGTGGTAATTCACCCCTCCACCTT. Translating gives CATSRDFPGQGGNSPLHL.